Sequencing of this TCR beta chain was carried out in a study of blood T cell repertoires in COVID-19. Study context: Some COVID-19 samples were acute and others convalescent; all came from the United States, Italy and Spain. PBMCs, B-cell-depleted T cells, or T cells provided the cDNA or gDNA that made up the material.

Patients in Seattle were enrolled during active infection, then followed longitudinally. Under the authors' procedure: Amplifying reference gene primers gave estimates of nucleated cell counts. Sequencing was performed with immunoSEQ multiplex PCR; in TCRdb, only in-frame clones are kept and a portion is missing. The DNA gave D and trimming, while V, J and clone size come from that table. This sample has 100,000 or so clones; roughly 92% occur once, and the top ten carry around 1.9%. The source of this sequence is a woman aged 45 to 65 with COVID-19, enrolled during active disease. The specimen was peripheral blood.

DNA of the CDR3: TGTGCCAGCAGTCCCCTCAGCGGGACAGGGTCCTACGAGCAGTACTTC. It encodes CASSPLSGTGSYEQYF. The chain combines TRBV27 with TRBJ2-7; TRBD1 aligns across 9 bases. Per the germline V gene, CDR1 is MNHEY and CDR2 is SMNVEV (reference sequence). The CDR3 length is 16 residues. V trimming: 5 bases; J trimming: 1 base; junction bases outside the gene matches: 9.